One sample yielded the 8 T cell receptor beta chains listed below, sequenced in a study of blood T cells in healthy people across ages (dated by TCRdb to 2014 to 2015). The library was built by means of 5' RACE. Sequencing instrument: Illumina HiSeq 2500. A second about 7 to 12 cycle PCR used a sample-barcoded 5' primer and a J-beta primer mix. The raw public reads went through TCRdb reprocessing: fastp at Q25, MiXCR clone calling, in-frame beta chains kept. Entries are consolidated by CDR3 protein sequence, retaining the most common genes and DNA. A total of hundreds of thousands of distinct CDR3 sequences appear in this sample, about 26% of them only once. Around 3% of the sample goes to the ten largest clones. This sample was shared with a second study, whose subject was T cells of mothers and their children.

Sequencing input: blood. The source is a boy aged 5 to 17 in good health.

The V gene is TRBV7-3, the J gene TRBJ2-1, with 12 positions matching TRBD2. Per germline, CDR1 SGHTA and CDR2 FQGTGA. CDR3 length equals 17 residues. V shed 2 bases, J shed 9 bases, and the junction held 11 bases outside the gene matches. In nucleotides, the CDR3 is TGTGCCAGCAGCTTACTAGCGGGGGGGCCAAGGGACAGTGAGCAGTTCTTC. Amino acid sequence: CASSLLAGGPRDSEQFF.

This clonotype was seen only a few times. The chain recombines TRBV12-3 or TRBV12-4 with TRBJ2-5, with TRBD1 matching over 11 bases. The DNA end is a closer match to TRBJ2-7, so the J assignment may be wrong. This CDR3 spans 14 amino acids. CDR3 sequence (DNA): TGTGCCAGCAGTCGCTCCGGGACAGGGGGCGAGCAGTACTTC. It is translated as CASSRSGTGGEQYF.

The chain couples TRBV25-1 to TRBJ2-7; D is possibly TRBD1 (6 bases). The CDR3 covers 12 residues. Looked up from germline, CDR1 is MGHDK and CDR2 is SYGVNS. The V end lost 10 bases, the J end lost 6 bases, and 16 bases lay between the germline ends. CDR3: CATQGWSGEQYF. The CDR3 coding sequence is TGTGCCACTCAGGGGTGGTCTGGCGAGCAGTACTTC.

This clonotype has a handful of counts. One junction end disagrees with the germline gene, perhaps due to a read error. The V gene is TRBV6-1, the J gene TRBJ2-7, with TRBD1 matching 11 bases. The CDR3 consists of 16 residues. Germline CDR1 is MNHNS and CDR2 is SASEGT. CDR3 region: CASSKAGTGGGYEQYF. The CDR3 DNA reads TGTGCCAGCAGTAAAGCCGGGACAGGGGGAGGCTACGAGCAGTACTTC.

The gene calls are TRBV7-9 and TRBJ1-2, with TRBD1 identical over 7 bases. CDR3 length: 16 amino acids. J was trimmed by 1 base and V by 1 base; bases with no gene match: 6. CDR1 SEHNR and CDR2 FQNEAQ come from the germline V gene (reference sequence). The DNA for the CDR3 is TGTGCCAGCAGCTTAGAGGGACAGAGCCTTAACTATGGCTACACCTTC. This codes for CASSLEGQSLNYGYTF.

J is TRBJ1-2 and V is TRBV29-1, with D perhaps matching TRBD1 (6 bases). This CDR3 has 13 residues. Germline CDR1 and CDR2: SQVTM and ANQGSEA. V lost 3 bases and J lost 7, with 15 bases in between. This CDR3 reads CSVERQGSVGYTF. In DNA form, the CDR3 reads TGCAGCGTTGAGCGGCAGGGGAGCGTTGGCTACACCTTC.

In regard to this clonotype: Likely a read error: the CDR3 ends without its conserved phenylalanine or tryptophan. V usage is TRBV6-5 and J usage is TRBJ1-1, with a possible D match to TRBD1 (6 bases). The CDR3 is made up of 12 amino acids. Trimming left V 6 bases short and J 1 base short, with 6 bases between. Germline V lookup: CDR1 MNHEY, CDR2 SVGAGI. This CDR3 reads CASRQGNTEAFS. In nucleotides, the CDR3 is TGTGCCAGCAGACAGGGGAACACTGAAGCTTTCTCT.

This CDR3 is CASRDDRGQGNEKLFF. The DNA of the CDR3 is TGTGCCAGCAGGGACGACAGGGGGCAGGGTAATGAAAAACTGTTTTTT. The rearrangement uses TRBV12-3 or TRBV12-4 and TRBJ1-4, with 10 bases matching TRBD1. This CDR3 has 16 residues. Losses at the gene ends were 6 bases for V and 4 bases for J; bases not matched to a gene: 8.